One sample yielded the 26 T cell receptor beta chains listed below, sequenced in a study of blood T cell repertoires in COVID-19. Data came from immunoSEQ multiplex PCR; TCRdb stores just in-frame clones and leaves some out. The data hold approximately 430,000 clones, with 86% observed a single time. The sample taken for sequencing was peripheral blood. The receptors shown here come from a woman under 40 with active or convalescent COVID-19.

The rearrangement joins TRBV5-1 to TRBJ1-5; D gene ambiguous. V was clipped by 2 bases and J by 5 bases, with 11 bases between them. Looked up from germline, CDR1 is SGHRS and CDR2 is YFSETQ. This CDR3 is built from 14 residues. CDR3 sequence: CASSFTSGDQPQHF. The DNA of the CDR3 is TGCGCCAGCAGCTTTACCTCCGGGGATCAGCCCCAGCATTTT.

The J gene is TRBJ1-2, the V gene TRBV19, with TRBD1 as a possible D gene (5 bases). The CDR3 sequence is 13 residues long. V dropped 5 bases and J dropped 0 bases, with 7 bases sitting between them. In germline, CDR1 is LNHDA, CDR2 SQIVND (reference sequence). The CDR3 DNA sequence: TGTGCCAGTAGTCCGACAGCTAACTATGGCTACACCTTC. Protein product: CASSPTANYGYTF.

The chain joins TRBV25-1 to TRBJ2-3; 11 bases match TRBD2. V was pared by 4 bases and J by 1 base, with 1 base of the junction left unmatched. The CDR3 totals 15 residues. Germline-derived CDR1 and CDR2 are MGHDK and SYGVNS. CDR3 region: CASSALAGGTDTQYF. CDR3 bases: TGTGCCAGCAGTGCACTAGCGGGGGGCACAGATACGCAGTATTTT.

This clone has a single count. V and J are TRBV11-2 and TRBJ2-7; 9 bases match TRBD2. V shed 0 bases and J 2 bases; nucleotides not matched to a gene: 5. CDR3 length equals 16 residues. CDR1 and CDR2 (germline): SGHAT, FQNNGV. CDR3: CASSLDGREGPYEQYF. In nucleotides, the CDR3 is TGTGCCAGCAGCTTAGATGGGCGGGAGGGACCCTACGAGCAGTACTTC.

The gene calls are TRBV11-2 and TRBJ1-1, with a possible D match to TRBD1 (6 bases). V was shortened by 0 bases and J by 5 bases, with 13 bases between the two germline ends. The CDR3 is made up of 15 amino acids. CDR1 is SGHAT, CDR2 FQNNGV, per germline. As DNA, the CDR3 is TGTGCCAGCAGCTTAGATCGGGGGGCGCGGACTGAAGCTTTCTTT. Amino acid sequence: CASSLDRGARTEAFF. The full variable domain, in which reference TRBV11-2 and TRBJ1-1 provide the parts outside the CDR3, is EAGVAQSPRYKIIEKRQSVAFWCNPISGHATLYWYQQILGQGPKLLIQFQNNGVVDDSQLPKDRFSAERLKGVDSTLKIQPAKLEDSAVYLCASSLDRGARTEAFFGQGTRLTVV.

In this sample, this clone turned up a few times. In nucleotides, the CDR3 is TGTGCCAGCACCCAAGGCGGACAGGGGGGCGACGAGCAGTACTTC. This codes for CASTQGGQGGDEQYF. The chain joins TRBV6-5 to TRBJ2-7, with 10 bases that match TRBD1. The CDR3 spans 15 residues. The V segment lost 7 bases and the J segment 5 bases; nucleotides outside the gene matches: 11. CDR1 and CDR2 from the germline V gene are MNHEY and SVGAGI.

The J gene is TRBJ2-1, the V gene TRBV24-1, with D perhaps TRBD2 (6 bases). Germline CDR1 reads KGHDR; CDR2 reads SFDVKD. V was shortened by 3 bases and J by 1 base, with 12 bases between the two germline ends. This CDR3 comprises 16 residues. The CDR3 coding sequence is TGTGCCACCAGTGATGGGTACGGGGGTTCCTACAATGAGCAGTTCTTC. Residues: CATSDGYGGSYNEQFF.

The chain recombines TRBV10-2 with TRBJ2-7; TRBD1 might be the D (6 bases). In germline, CDR1 is WSHSY, CDR2 SAAADI. This CDR3 has 14 amino acids. Trimming shortened V by 3 bases and J by 0 bases, and 9 bases separated the two germline ends. CDR3 residues: CASSDSDSSYEQYF. CDR3 bases: TGCGCCAGCAGTGATTCGGACAGCTCCTACGAGCAGTACTTC.

The chain employs TRBV2 and TRBJ1-2; D may be TRBD1 (6 bases). The CDR3 length is 16 residues. CDR1 and CDR2 (germline): SNHLY, FYNNEI. V was clipped by 7 bases and J by 7 bases, with 25 bases between them. In DNA form, the CDR3 reads TGTGCCAGCACTCACGGTAATCGGGGGGCGTCGAGTGGCTACACCTTC. Its protein is CASTHGNRGASSGYTF.

The chain has TRBV6-2 or TRBV6-3 and TRBJ2-3; maybe TRBD1 (6 bases). The germline V gene encodes CDR1 MNHEY and CDR2 SVGEGT. CDR3 size: 14 residues. The ends were cut back, 4 bases at V and 3 bases at J, with 11 bases in the middle. CDR3: CASSSGDKTDTQYF. The DNA of the CDR3 is TGTGCCAGCAGTTCAGGGGACAAGACAGATACGCAGTATTTT.

The chain links TRBV7-2 to TRBJ1-4, with 10 bases lining up with TRBD1. The CDR3 is 17 residues long. CDR1 and CDR2 (germline): SGHTA, FQGNSA. V shed 1 base, J shed 2 bases, and the junction held 4 bases outside the gene matches. The CDR3, as DNA: TGTGCCAGCAGCTTAGAGGGACAGGGGTCTACTAATGAAAAACTGTTTTTT. It yields the protein CASSLEGQGSTNEKLFF.

This rearrangement joins TRBV6-5 to TRBJ1-2; 8 bases align to TRBD1. The CDR3 consists of 14 residues. Germline CDR1 and CDR2: MNHEY and SVGAGI. J was trimmed by 0 bases and V by 6 bases; bases with no gene match: 3. The CDR3 DNA is TGTGCCAGCAGGGGGGACAGGTCTAACTATGGCTACACCTTC. Translating gives CASRGDRSNYGYTF.

The gene calls are TRBV19 and TRBJ1-2; 7 positions agree with TRBD1. V shed 8 bases, J shed 1 base, and the junction held 13 bases outside the gene matches. In germline, CDR1 is LNHDA, CDR2 SQIVND (reference sequence). There are 16 residues in the CDR3. The CDR3 region is CASQGVDLRLNYGYTF. The DNA for the CDR3 is TGTGCCAGTCAGGGGGTTGACCTACGCCTTAACTATGGCTACACCTTC.

The chain employs TRBV7-8 and TRBJ2-1, with D tentatively TRBD2 (5 bases). The CDR3 consists of 13 residues. Trimming took 3 bases from V and 6 from J, leaving 9 bases between them. CDR1 and CDR2 from the germline V gene are SGHVS and FQNEAQ. In nucleotides, the CDR3 is TGTGCCAGCAGCTTCTCGGGATCCAATGAGCAGTTCTTC. Translating gives CASSFSGSNEQFF.

The CDR3 here is CASSRAQTSGGNTEAFF. As DNA, the CDR3 is TGTGCCAGCTCCCGAGCCCAGACGTCGGGGGGGAACACTGAAGCTTTCTTT. The chain uses TRBV18 and TRBJ1-1; possible D gene TRBD1, 5 bases. The CDR3 is 17 residues long. Looked up from germline, CDR1 is KGHSH and CDR2 is LQKENI. V was trimmed by 6 bases and J by 1 base, leaving 21 bases between them.

CDR3 sequence reads: CASSFGTSTDTQYF. CDR3 in DNA: TGTGCCAGCAGCTTTGGCACAAGCACAGATACGCAGTATTTT. The V and J genes are TRBV5-6 and TRBJ2-3; D remains unclear. Germline CDR1 and CDR2: SGHDT and YYEEEE. Trimming left V 2 bases short and J 0 bases short, with 7 bases between. CDR3 length equals 14 residues.

V gene TRBV13 combines with J gene TRBJ2-5; 12 nucleotides agree with TRBD1. The CDR3 covers 16 residues. Germline trimming cut 4 bases from V and 5 bases from J; bases unmatched to any gene: 8. Germline assignment: CDR1 PRHDT and CDR2 FYEKMQ (reference sequence). CDR3 region: CASSSAGTGGEETQYF. The CDR3, as DNA: TGTGCCAGCAGCTCAGCCGGGACAGGGGGCGAGGAGACCCAGTACTTC.

The V gene is TRBV2, the J gene TRBJ2-4; D gene unclear. Per germline, CDR1 SNHLY and CDR2 FYNNEI. Trimming took 8 bases from V and 0 from J, leaving 14 bases between them. The CDR3 has 15 amino acids. The CDR3 DNA reads TGTGCCAGCTCCCTGGGCAACCTAGCCAAAAACATTCAGTACTTC. Its protein is CASSLGNLAKNIQYF.

V is TRBV5-6 and J is TRBJ1-1; TRBD1 matches 10 bases. Germline V gives CDR1 SGHDT, CDR2 YYEEEE. V shed 4 bases and J 6 bases; nucleotides not matched to a gene: 9. The CDR3 sequence is 15 residues long. The CDR3 region has the DNA TGTGCCAGCAGCACCCGGGACAGGGGAGGGGCTGAAGCTTTCTTT. It codes for CASSTRDRGGAEAFF.

This rearrangement joins TRBV11-2 to TRBJ2-5, with 7 bases lining up with TRBD2. The germline CDR1 and CDR2 sequences are SGHAT and FQNNGV. The CDR3 totals 14 residues. Losses at the gene ends were 6 bases for V and 1 base for J; bases not matched to a gene: 5. For the CDR3, the DNA is TGTGCCAGCAGATTGACTAGCTCCCAAGAGACCCAGTACTTC. Protein sequence: CASRLTSSQETQYF.

The rearrangement links TRBV5-1 to TRBJ2-1, with 8 bases that match TRBD2. This CDR3 has 16 amino acids. V shed 0 bases, J shed 6 bases, and the junction held 8 bases outside the gene matches. Germline assignment: CDR1 SGHRS and CDR2 YFSETQ. The CDR3 DNA reads TGCGCCAGCAGCTTGGCGGGGGGGGCCCTCGGCAATGAGCAGTTCTTC. The encoded protein is CASSLAGGALGNEQFF.

The genes are TRBV6-6 and TRBJ2-1; TRBD2 matches at 10 bases. The CDR3 runs to 14 residues. Germline V gives CDR1 MNHNY, CDR2 SVGAGI (reference sequence). Trimming cost V 6 bases and J 3 bases; bases outside gene matches: 2. For the CDR3, the DNA is TGTGCCAGCAGCCTAGCGGGAGTCTACAATGAGCAGTTCTTC. This codes for CASSLAGVYNEQFF.

The CDR3, as DNA: TGTGCCAGCAGCGGGGGCGAGGGCGGGGGCCGAACTATAGGGGAGCAGTACTTC. Translated, it gives CASSGGEGGGRTIGEQYF. The V gene is TRBV5-4, the J gene TRBJ2-7; weak D call: TRBD2 (7 bases). This CDR3 is 18 amino acids long. Germline lookup yields CDR1 SGHNT and CDR2 YYREEE (reference sequence). V lost 4 bases and J lost 7, with 30 bases in between.

This clone was found a few times. The chain combines TRBV21-1 with TRBJ1-4; TRBD1 reflects the table's D call only, with no check against the DNA. TRBV21-1 is a pseudogene locus. The CDR3 has 16 amino acids. CDR3: CASSKVLGQPNEKLFF. The CDR3 coding sequence is TGTGCCAGCAGCAAAGTCTTGGGACAGCCTAATGAAAAACTGTTTTTT.

Remarks on this clone: Other DNA variants within this sample encode the same CDR3. The J gene is TRBJ1-5, the V gene TRBV30; 7 nucleotides match TRBD1. The CDR3 loop spans 13 amino acids. V lost 1 base to trimming and J lost 6 bases; unmatched junction nucleotides: 3. Germline V gene data show CDR1 as GTSNPN and CDR2 as SVGIG (reference sequence). CDR3 in amino acids: CAWSGQGTQPQHF. For the CDR3, the DNA is TGTGCCTGGAGTGGACAGGGAACTCAGCCCCAGCATTTT.

This CDR3 is CASSHSERGSTDTQYF. The CDR3 bases are TGTGCCAGCAGCCACAGTGAGCGGGGGTCCACAGATACGCAGTATTTT. V is TRBV11-2 and J is TRBJ2-3, with TRBD2 matching over 8 bases. The J segment lost 2 bases and the V segment lost 5 bases, leaving 9 bases of the junction unmatched. The CDR3 spans 16 residues. Germline V gene sequence: CDR1 SGHAT, CDR2 FQNNGV. Full variable domain (missing parts from reference TRBV11-2 and TRBJ2-3): EAGVAQSPRYKIIEKRQSVAFWCNPISGHATLYWYQQILGQGPKLLIQFQNNGVVDDSQLPKDRFSAERLKGVDSTLKIQPAKLEDSAVYLCASSHSERGSTDTQYFGPGTRLTVL.